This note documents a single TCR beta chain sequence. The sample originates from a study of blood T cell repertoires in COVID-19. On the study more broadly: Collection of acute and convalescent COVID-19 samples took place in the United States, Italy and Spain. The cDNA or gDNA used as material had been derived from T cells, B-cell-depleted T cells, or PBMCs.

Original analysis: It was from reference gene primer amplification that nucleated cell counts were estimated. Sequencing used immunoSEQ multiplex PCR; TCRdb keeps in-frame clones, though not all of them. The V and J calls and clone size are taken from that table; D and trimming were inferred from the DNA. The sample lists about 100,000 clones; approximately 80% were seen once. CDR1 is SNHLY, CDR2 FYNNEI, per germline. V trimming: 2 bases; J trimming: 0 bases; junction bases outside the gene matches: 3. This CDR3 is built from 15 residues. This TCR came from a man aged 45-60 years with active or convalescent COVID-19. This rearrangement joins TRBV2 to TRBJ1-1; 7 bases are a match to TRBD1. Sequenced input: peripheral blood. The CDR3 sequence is CASSELGQMNTEAFF. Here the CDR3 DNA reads TGTGCCAGCAGTGAACTGGGACAGATGAACACTGAAGCTTTCTTT.